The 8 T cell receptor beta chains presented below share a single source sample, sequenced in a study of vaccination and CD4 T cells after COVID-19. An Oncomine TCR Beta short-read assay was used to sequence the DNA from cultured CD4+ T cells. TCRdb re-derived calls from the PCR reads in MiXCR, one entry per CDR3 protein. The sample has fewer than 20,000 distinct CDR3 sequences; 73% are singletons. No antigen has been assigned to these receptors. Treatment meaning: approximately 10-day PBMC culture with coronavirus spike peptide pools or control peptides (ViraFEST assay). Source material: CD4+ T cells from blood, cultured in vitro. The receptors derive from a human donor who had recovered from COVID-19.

CDR3 in amino acids: CSVSGNTEAFF. For the CDR3, the DNA is TGCAGTGTCTCGGGGAACACTGAAGCTTTCTTT. This chain uses TRBV20-1 with TRBJ1-1; D gene ambiguous. Germline V CDR1 and CDR2: DFQATT, SNEGSKA (reference sequence). This CDR3 region has 11 residues. Between the trimmed V and J ends, which lost 7 bases and 1 base, there was a span of 7 bases.

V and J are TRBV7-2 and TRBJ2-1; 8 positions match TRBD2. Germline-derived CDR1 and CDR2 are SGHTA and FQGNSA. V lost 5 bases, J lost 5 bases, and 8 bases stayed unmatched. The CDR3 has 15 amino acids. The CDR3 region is CASSRGGAGDNEQFF. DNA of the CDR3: TGTGCCAGCAGCCGCGGGGGAGCGGGGGACAATGAGCAGTTCTTC. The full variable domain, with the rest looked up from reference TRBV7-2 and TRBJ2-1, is GAGVSQSPSNKVTEKGKDVELRCDPISGHTALYWYRQSLGQGLEFLIYFQGNSAPDKSGLPSDRFSAERTGGSVSTLTIQRTQQEDSAVYLCASSRGGAGDNEQFFGPGTRLTVL.

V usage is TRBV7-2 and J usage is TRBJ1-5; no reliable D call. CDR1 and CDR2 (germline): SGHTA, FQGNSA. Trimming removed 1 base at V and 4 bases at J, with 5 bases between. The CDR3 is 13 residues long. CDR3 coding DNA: TGTGCCAGCAGCTTAGAGTTAAATCAGCCCCAGCATTTT. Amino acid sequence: CASSLELNQPQHF.

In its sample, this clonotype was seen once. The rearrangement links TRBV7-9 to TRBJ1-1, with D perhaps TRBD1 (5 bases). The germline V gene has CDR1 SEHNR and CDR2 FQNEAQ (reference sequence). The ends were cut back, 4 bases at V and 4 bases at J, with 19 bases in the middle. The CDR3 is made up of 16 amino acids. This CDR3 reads CASSSLRGARGTEAFF. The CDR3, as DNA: TGTGCCAGCAGCTCACTAAGGGGAGCTCGGGGCACTGAAGCTTTCTTT.

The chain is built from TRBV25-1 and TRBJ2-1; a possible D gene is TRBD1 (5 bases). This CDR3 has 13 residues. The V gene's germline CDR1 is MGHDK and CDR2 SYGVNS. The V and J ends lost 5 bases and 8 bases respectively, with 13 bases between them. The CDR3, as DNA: TGTGCCAGCAGTAGGGGTGGTGGTTATGAGCAGTTCTTC. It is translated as CASSRGGGYEQFF.

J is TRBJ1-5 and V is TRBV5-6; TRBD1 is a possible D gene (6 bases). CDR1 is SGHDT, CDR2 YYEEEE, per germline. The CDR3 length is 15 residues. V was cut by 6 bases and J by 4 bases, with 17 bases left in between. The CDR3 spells CASTRRGSLNQPQHF. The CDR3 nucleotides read TGTGCCAGCACCCGGAGGGGGTCATTGAATCAGCCCCAGCATTTT.

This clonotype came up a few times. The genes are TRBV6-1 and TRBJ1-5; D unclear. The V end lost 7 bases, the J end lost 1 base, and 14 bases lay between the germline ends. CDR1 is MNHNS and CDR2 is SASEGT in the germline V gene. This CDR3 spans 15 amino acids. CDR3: CASTSLRGSNQPQHF. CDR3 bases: TGTGCCAGCACCTCTCTCCGGGGAAGCAATCAGCCCCAGCATTTT.

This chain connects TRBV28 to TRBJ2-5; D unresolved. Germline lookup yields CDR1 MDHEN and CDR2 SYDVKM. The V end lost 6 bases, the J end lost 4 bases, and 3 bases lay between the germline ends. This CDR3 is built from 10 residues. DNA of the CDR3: TGTGCCAGCAGGAGAGAGACCCAGTACTTC. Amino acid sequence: CASRRETQYF.